This T cell receptor beta chain was obtained from a study of cytomegalovirus exposure and HLA in healthy donors. A multiplex PCR was run with 60 Vbeta primers and 13 Jbeta primers. Sequencing used immunoSEQ multiplex PCR; TCRdb keeps in-frame clones, though not all of them. The sample includes more than 140,000 clones, roughly 80% of them seen just once. This CDR3 comprises 11 residues. V lost 6 bases and J 6 bases, leaving 8 bases between the germline ends. Germline loops: CDR1 DFQATT, CDR2 SNEGSKA (reference sequence). This clone was seen just once. Sequencing was carried out using PBMCs. V usage is TRBV20-1 and J usage is TRBJ2-2; a weak D match, TRBD1 (6 bases). This sequence originates from a man aged 30-40 years in good health and CMV-seropositive. The CDR3 protein is CSARTAGELFF. In DNA form, the CDR3 reads TGCAGTGCAAGGACAGCCGGGGAGCTGTTTTTT.